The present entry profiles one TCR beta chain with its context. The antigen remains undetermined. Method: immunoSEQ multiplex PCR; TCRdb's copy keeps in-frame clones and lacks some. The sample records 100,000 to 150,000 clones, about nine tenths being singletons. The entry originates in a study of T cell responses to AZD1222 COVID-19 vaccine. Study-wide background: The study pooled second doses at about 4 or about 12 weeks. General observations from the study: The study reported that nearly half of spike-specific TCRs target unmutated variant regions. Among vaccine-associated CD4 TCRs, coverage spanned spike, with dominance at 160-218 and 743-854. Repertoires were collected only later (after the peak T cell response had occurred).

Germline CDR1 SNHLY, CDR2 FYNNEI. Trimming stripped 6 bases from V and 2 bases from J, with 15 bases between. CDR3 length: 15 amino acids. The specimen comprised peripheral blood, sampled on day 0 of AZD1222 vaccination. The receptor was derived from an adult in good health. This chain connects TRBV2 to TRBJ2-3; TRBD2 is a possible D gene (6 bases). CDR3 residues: CASSDIAEPTDTQYF. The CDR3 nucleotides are TGTGCCAGCAGCGACATAGCGGAGCCCACAGATACGCAGTATTTT.